This T cell receptor beta chain was retrieved from a study of blood T cells in healthy people across ages. Study-level findings and limits: Higher diversity, along with more naive CD4+ cells, distinguished long-lived donors from aged donors. When one million T cells were used, diversity estimates were thought to be underestimates. Significant beta diversity loss was already apparent by age approximately 37, declining roughly linearly.

The use of a sample-barcoded 5' primer and a J-beta primer mix characterized a second PCR of about 6 to 12 cycles. TCRdb used MiXCR to reprocess the 5' RACE reads, holding one entry per CDR3 protein. The data show hundreds of thousands of distinct CDR3 sequences, approximately 30% seen once. V was pared by 3 bases and J by 9 bases, with 9 bases between. From germline, CDR1 is SEHNR and CDR2 FQNEAQ (reference sequence). The CDR3 consists of 12 residues. With respect to this clonotype: Its antigen remains unidentified.

The sequenced material came from blood. The clonotype comes from a woman over 75 in good health. This chain joins TRBV7-9 and TRBJ2-1, with a tentative D call TRBD2 (6 bases). The CDR3 DNA reads TGTGCCAGCAGCTTCTACGGGAGTGAGCAGTTCTTC. Translating it yields CASSFYGSEQFF.